These 11 T cell receptor beta chains share one sample of origin, sequenced in a study of cytomegalovirus exposure and HLA in healthy donors. Profiling relied on immunoSEQ multiplex PCR, and the TCRdb table lists in-frame clones only, not all of them. The sample lists around 130,000 clones, 70% to 90% occurring once. Material for sequencing was PBMCs. The source of these receptors is a woman aged 30 to 39 in good health and CMV-seronegative.

This sequence joins TRBV6-5 and TRBJ2-5, with a weak D call TRBD1 (6 bases). The CDR3 runs to 15 residues. Trimming shortened V by 0 bases and J by 5 bases, and 13 bases separated the two germline ends. In germline, CDR1 is MNHEY, CDR2 SVGAGI. CDR3 in DNA: TGTGCCAGCAGTTACTCGGGACACGGAGGCGAGACCCAGTACTTC. Residues: CASSYSGHGGETQYF.

V is TRBV27 and J is TRBJ1-2, with 7 bases matching TRBD1. The CDR3 totals 14 residues. V lost 5 bases to trimming and J lost 1 base; unmatched junction nucleotides: 4. Per germline, CDR1 MNHEY and CDR2 SMNVEV (reference sequence). The DNA of the CDR3 is TGTGCCAGCAGTCGACAGGGAAGTAACTATGGCTACACCTTC. Its translation: CASSRQGSNYGYTF.

A note on this clone: Other DNA sequences of this sample code for an identical CDR3. CDR3 in amino acids: CSVGGGTEAFF. For the CDR3, the DNA is TGCAGCGTGGGGGGGGGCACTGAAGCTTTCTTT. This sequence joins TRBV29-1 and TRBJ1-1, with D tentatively TRBD1 (5 bases). Germline assignment: CDR1 SQVTM and CDR2 ANQGSEA. This CDR3 region has 11 residues. Trimming removed 6 bases from V and 4 bases from J, with 9 bases in between.

This rearrangement joins TRBV5-5 to TRBJ1-2, with D unclear. V was pared by 1 base and J by 4 bases, with 11 bases between. This CDR3 is 14 amino acids long. From germline, CDR1 is SGHKS and CDR2 YYEKEE (reference sequence). The CDR3 region has the DNA TGTGCCAGCAGCTTGAGTGGGCAGATCTATGGCTACACCTTC. It is translated as CASSLSGQIYGYTF. Full variable domain (missing parts from reference TRBV5-5 and TRBJ1-2): DAGVTQSPTHLIKTRGQQVTLRCSPISGHKSVSWYQQVLGQGPQFIFQYYEKEERGRGNFPDRFSARQFPNYSSELNVNALLLGDSALYLCASSLSGQIYGYTFGSGTRLTVV.

The chain has TRBV5-1 and TRBJ2-7; 7 bases match TRBD2. The CDR3 totals 14 residues. The junction had 5 bases not matched to a gene; V was cut back by 3 bases and J by 2 bases. Germline CDR1 reads SGHRS; CDR2 reads YFSETQ. The CDR3 DNA reads as TGCGCCAGCAGCTACGAGGGAGGGCCCTACGAGCAGTACTTC. Translation gives CASSYEGGPYEQYF.

V is TRBV19 and J is TRBJ2-7, with TRBD1 matching 7 bases. Losses at the gene ends were 5 bases for V and 2 bases for J; bases not matched to a gene: 9. The CDR3 covers 15 residues. Germline-derived CDR1 and CDR2 are LNHDA and SQIVND (reference sequence). CDR3 residues: CASSPPGQQTYEQYF. CDR3 nucleotide sequence: TGTGCCAGTAGTCCCCCGGGACAGCAAACCTACGAGCAGTACTTC.

The chain couples TRBV4-3 to TRBJ2-3, with TRBD2 identical over 9 bases. Germline trimming cut 1 base from V and 0 bases from J; bases unmatched to any gene: 2. The V gene's germline CDR1 is LGHNA and CDR2 YSLEER. The CDR3 runs to 16 residues. The CDR3 region is CASSQVAGGSTDTQYF. For the CDR3, the DNA is TGCGCCAGCAGCCAAGTGGCGGGGGGGAGCACAGATACGCAGTATTTT.

This rearrangement joins TRBV6-5 to TRBJ2-1, with TRBD1 matching over 7 bases. The germline CDR1 and CDR2 sequences are MNHEY and SVGAGI. V lost 0 bases and J lost 0; bases outside the gene matches: 2. The CDR3 has 16 residues. The DNA of the CDR3 is TGTGCCAGCAGTTACTCGGGACAGAGCTCCTACAATGAGCAGTTCTTC. As protein: CASSYSGQSSYNEQFF.

This clone is a singleton in its sample. The V call is TRBV7-3, the J call TRBJ1-2; D may be TRBD1 (5 bases). This CDR3 has 15 residues. V dropped 0 bases and J dropped 3 bases, with 11 bases sitting between them. Germline values: CDR1 SGHTA, CDR2 FQGTGA. CDR3 sequence: CASSLTPGGDYGYTF. In DNA form, the CDR3 reads TGTGCCAGCAGCTTAACGCCTGGGGGGGACTATGGCTACACCTTC.

The rearrangement uses TRBV5-1 and TRBJ1-6; D ambiguous. The length of the CDR3 is 14 residues. The V and J ends lost 1 base and 7 bases respectively, with 9 bases between them. CDR1 and CDR2 from the germline V gene are SGHRS and YFSETQ. CDR3 protein: CASSLSDINSPLHF. CDR3 nucleotide sequence: TGCGCCAGCAGCTTGTCCGACATAAATTCACCCCTCCACTTT.

V is TRBV10-2 and J is TRBJ2-1; TRBD2 matches 7 bases. The CDR3 contains 11 residues. Germline CDR1 and CDR2: WSHSY and SAAADI. The junction had 2 bases not matched to a gene; V was cut back by 6 bases and J by 9 bases. CDR3 sequence: CASRAGSEQFF. CDR3 DNA: TGCGCCAGCAGAGCGGGGAGTGAGCAGTTCTTC.